This is a list of T cell receptor beta chains from one sample in a study of lymphopenia after photon versus proton radiotherapy. TCRdb keeps only in-frame clones here, not all; method: immunoSEQ multiplex PCR. The sample lists some 41,000 clones, about 85% occurring once. Sequencing was performed on peripheral blood, taken from a patient treated with photon-based radiotherapy. These receptors were taken from a middle-aged man with gastric cancer. CDR3s include the opening cysteine and the closing phenylalanine or tryptophan.

TRBJ1-1,TRBV30,CAWNEGTHTEAFF
TRBJ2-7,TRBV5-1,CASRDLSKTGEQYF
TRBJ1-5,TRBV27,CASSLVGPNQPQHF
TRBJ2-1,TRBV30,CAWSRRWDEQFF
TRBJ1-2,TRBV5-6,CASSLAFETNYGYTF
TRBJ2-7,TRBV11-2,CASSLPGRGLDEQYF
TRBJ2-7,TRBV27,CASSFRQSYEQYF
TRBJ2-5,TRBV30,CAWSSVQETQYF
TRBJ2-7,TRBV2,CASGSSYEQYF
TRBJ1-1,TRBV19,CASRTGTDLNTEAFF
TRBJ1-5,TRBV27,CASSLLYTDQPQHF
TRBJ2-1,TRBV7-9,CASSLVGGRTSYNEQFF
TRBJ2-7,TRBV21-1,CASSKDHLSSYEQYF
TRBJ1-1,TRBV6-5,CASSSRTTEAFF
TRBJ1-5,TRBV2,CASSLNQPQHF
TRBJ2-7,TRBV7-8,CASSLGRRSSYEQYF
TRBJ1-2,TRBV5-6,CASSLRVKGYGYTF